The rows below give T cell receptor beta chains drawn from one sample of a study of T cells after yellow fever vaccination. TCRdb redid the calling of the 5' RACE reads with MiXCR, one entry per CDR3 protein. The data contain 300,000 or so distinct CDR3 sequences, around 8.6% of them singletons. Specimen: CD4+ T cells sorted from PBMCs, collected 5 days after the yellow fever booster vaccination. Source of these receptors: a man younger than 30 who received the YFV17D yellow fever vaccine. Both conserved end residues are trimmed from each CDR3. A D gene is named only where the DNA matches it firmly.

TRBV11-2	NA	TRBJ2-5	ASSPLGPYQETQY
TRBV5-6	NA	TRBJ2-1	ASSARSGNSYNEQF
TRBV19	TRBD2	TRBJ2-5	ATLRTSGGQETQY
TRBV7-8	NA	TRBJ2-3	ASSPSTRSPQY
TRBV6-5	NA	TRBJ1-2	ASSLGGGPYGYT
TRBV7-2	TRBD1	TRBJ2-3	ASSAPQGVIGDTQY
TRBV5-1	NA	TRBJ1-2	ASSAGTTSLNYGYT
TRBV20-1	NA	TRBJ1-1	SASRPNTEAF
TRBV7-2	TRBD2	TRBJ2-1	ASSQSPGSGGPNEQF
TRBV7-2	NA	TRBJ1-2	ASYSTVYGYT
TRBV6-2/TRBV6-3	NA	TRBJ1-1	ASSQLAGTPREVTEAF
TRBV6-5	NA	TRBJ2-3	ASSYVRGGTTDTQY
TRBV29-1	NA	TRBJ2-1	SAWVYNEQF
TRBV7-9	NA	TRBJ1-5	ASSPENQPQH